This entry lists 22 T cell receptor beta chains sequenced from one sample in a study of shared clonotypes between healthy human individuals. CD8 cells regarded as naive lacked CD45RO, were positively chosen for CCR7, and omitted terminally differentiated effector memory CD45RA+ cells. The repertoire was sequenced with immunoSEQ multiplex PCR; TCRdb's copy has only in-frame clones and lacks some. The sample has about 820,000 clones; around 93% are singletons. The specimen sequenced was naive CD8+ T cells sorted from blood. The source is a man aged 30 to 39 in good health.

With respect to this clone: This CDR3 is also generated by other DNA sequences in the sample. This chain connects TRBV2 to TRBJ2-3, with a possible D match to TRBD2 (6 bases). The germline CDR1 and CDR2 sequences are SNHLY and FYNNEI. This CDR3 has 15 residues. V lost 1 base, J lost 0 bases, and 8 bases lay in between. CDR3 in DNA: TGTGCCAGCAGTGAAGGGGGGACTAGCACAGATACGCAGTATTTT. Translated, it gives CASSEGGTSTDTQYF.

The chain recombines TRBV11-2 with TRBJ2-7; D perhaps matches TRBD2 (6 bases). Germline V gene sequence: CDR1 SGHAT, CDR2 FQNNGV. V was cut by 4 bases and J by 6 bases, with 19 bases left in between. The CDR3 is 15 amino acids. This CDR3 is CASSSSGTLDVEQYF. For the CDR3, the DNA is TGTGCCAGCAGCTCCTCCGGGACTTTGGACGTCGAGCAGTACTTC.

V is TRBV5-6 and J is TRBJ1-1; 7 nucleotides agree with TRBD1. Per germline, CDR1 SGHDT and CDR2 YYEEEE. V dropped 0 bases and J dropped 0; count of bases not matched to a gene: 5. This CDR3 contains 16 residues. The CDR3 loop is CASSLGQGDLNTEAFF. CDR3 bases: TGTGCCAGCAGCTTGGGACAGGGAGACTTGAACACTGAAGCTTTCTTT.

The J gene is TRBJ2-7, the V gene TRBV4-1; no clear D gene. The CDR3 loop spans 13 amino acids. CDR1 is MGHRA, CDR2 YSYEKL, per germline. V was pared by 2 bases and J by 4 bases, with 9 bases between. The CDR3 loop is CASSQIYSYEQYF. CDR3 DNA sequence: TGCGCCAGCAGCCAAATTTACTCTTACGAGCAGTACTTC.

V usage is TRBV6-5 and J usage is TRBJ2-2; either TRBD1 or TRBD2 may fit D (5 bases each). This CDR3 has 13 residues. Germline-derived CDR1 and CDR2 are MNHEY and SVGAGI. V lost 2 bases and J lost 6, with 7 bases in between. The CDR3 region is CASSYGGPGELFF. CDR3 DNA sequence: TGTGCCAGCAGTTACGGGGGACCCGGGGAGCTGTTTTTT.

This clone showed up just a few times. Other nucleotide sequences in the sample specify the same CDR3. V gene TRBV10-1 combines with J gene TRBJ2-7; D uncertain. Germline assignment: CDR1 WNHNN and CDR2 SYGVQD (reference sequence). This CDR3 is 11 amino acids long. Trimming stripped 3 bases from V and 4 bases from J, with 4 bases between. CDR3 region: CASSDGYEQYF. The CDR3 DNA follows: TGCGCCAGCAGTGACGGTTACGAGCAGTACTTC.

J is TRBJ1-2 and V is TRBV4-3; no clear D gene. Trimming removed 0 bases from V and 2 bases from J, with 4 bases in between. This CDR3 is 13 amino acids long. In germline, CDR1 is LGHNA, CDR2 YSLEER. CDR3 in DNA: TGCGCCAGCAGCCAAGACGCGAACTATGGCTACACCTTC. Protein: CASSQDANYGYTF.

J is TRBJ1-5 and V is TRBV30; D uncertain. The length of the CDR3 is 15 residues. Germline V lookup: CDR1 GTSNPN, CDR2 SVGIG (reference sequence). The V end was cut by 0 bases, the J end by 2 bases, with 11 bases between. In nucleotides, the CDR3 is TGTGCCTGGAGTGTACCCTTCTCAGGCAATCAGCCCCAGCATTTT. Protein sequence: CAWSVPFSGNQPQHF.

The rearrangement links TRBV6-4 to TRBJ2-1, with D perhaps matching TRBD2 (5 bases). This CDR3 comprises 15 residues. Trimming took 0 bases from V and 6 from J, leaving 12 bases between them. In germline, CDR1 is MRHNA, CDR2 SNTAGT. CDR3 coding DNA: TGTGCCAGCAGTGACTCGACGGGGTCTGGCAATGAGCAGTTCTTC. Its protein product is CASSDSTGSGNEQFF.

The V gene is TRBV19, the J gene TRBJ2-7; 9 nucleotides line up with TRBD2. CDR3 length: 15 residues. The trim removed 4 bases at V and 5 bases at J, leaving 9 bases unmatched. The germline V gene encodes CDR1 LNHDA and CDR2 SQIVND (reference sequence). The CDR3, as DNA: TGTGCCAGTAGTACCACTAGCGGGTGGGTCAACGAGCAGTACTTC. Protein sequence: CASSTTSGWVNEQYF.

This clone appeared many times. This sequence joins TRBV4-1 and TRBJ1-5; D gene uncertain. The ends were cut back, 0 bases at V and 0 bases at J, with 6 bases in the middle. CDR1 is MGHRA and CDR2 is YSYEKL in the germline V gene. There are 15 residues in the CDR3. CDR3 bases: TGCGCCAGCAGCCAAGAATGGGATAGCAATCAGCCCCAGCATTTT. This sequence encodes CASSQEWDSNQPQHF.

The chain is built from TRBV4-1 and TRBJ1-4; D remains unclear. Germline V gene data show CDR1 as MGHRA and CDR2 as YSYEKL. V was trimmed by 2 bases and J by 7 bases, leaving 20 bases between them. This CDR3 spans 17 amino acids. The CDR3 region is CASSQMDYSVDGEKLFF. CDR3 nucleotides: TGCGCCAGCAGCCAAATGGATTATTCGGTAGACGGTGAAAAACTGTTTTTT.

For this clone: The identical CDR3 is also encoded by other nucleotide sequences in the sample. CDR3 DNA sequence: TGCGCCAGCAGCTTGGAAGAGACCCAGTACTTC. Translated: CASSLEETQYF. The V gene is TRBV5-1, the J gene TRBJ2-5; D not certain. Trimming shortened V by 0 bases and J by 3 bases, and 0 bases separated the two germline ends. The CDR3 covers 11 residues. Germline V lookup: CDR1 SGHRS, CDR2 YFSETQ.

This clone appeared a single time. The chain has TRBV14 and TRBJ2-2; the D is unclear. The germline V gene has CDR1 SGHDN and CDR2 FVKESK. V gave up 2 bases and J gave up 1 base, with 2 bases separating them. The CDR3 contains 13 residues. In DNA, the CDR3 is TGTGCCAGCAGCCAATTGAACACCGGGGAGCTGTTTTTT. Its protein is CASSQLNTGELFF.

The rearrangement links TRBV7-2 to TRBJ2-1, with D tentatively TRBD1 or TRBD2 (5 bases each). V was cut by 3 bases and J by 0 bases, with 15 bases left in between. This CDR3 has 17 amino acids. CDR1 is SGHTA and CDR2 is FQGNSA in the germline V gene. The CDR3 loop is CASSFDGGYGSYNEQFF. CDR3 nucleotides: TGTGCCAGCAGCTTTGATGGGGGTTACGGCTCCTACAATGAGCAGTTCTTC.

V gene TRBV7-9 combines with J gene TRBJ2-7; the match to TRBD1 covers 7 bases. CDR3 length: 14 residues. Germline CDR1 reads SEHNR; CDR2 reads FQNEAQ (reference sequence). V lost 5 bases, J lost 7 bases, and 11 bases stayed unmatched. CDR3: CASSQTTGPGEQYF. For the CDR3, the DNA is TGTGCCAGCAGCCAAACGACAGGGCCGGGAGAGCAGTACTTC.

This clone was seen just once. This chain uses TRBV2 with TRBJ2-2, with 9 nucleotides matching TRBD2. Unmatched junction bases numbered 5, after V lost 4 bases and J lost 5 bases. The CDR3 is 15 amino acids. Germline loops: CDR1 SNHLY, CDR2 FYNNEI. CDR3 amino acids: CASSVGTSGTGELFF. The CDR3 DNA reads as TGTGCCAGCAGTGTAGGAACTAGCGGGACCGGGGAGCTGTTTTTT.

The chain recombines TRBV18 with TRBJ2-3, with 14 nucleotides matching TRBD2. Per the germline V gene, CDR1 is KGHSH and CDR2 is LQKENI. V lost 3 bases and J lost 4; bases outside the gene matches: 6. The CDR3 has 17 amino acids. In DNA, the CDR3 is TGTGCCAGCTCACCGAGGACTAGCGGGAGGAGGCCAGATACGCAGTATTTT. It translates to CASSPRTSGRRPDTQYF. Full variable domain (missing parts from reference TRBV18 and TRBJ2-3): NAGVMQNPRHLVRRRGQEARLRCSPMKGHSHVYWYRQLPEEGLKFMVYLQKENIIDESGMPKERFSAEFPKEGPSILRIQQVVRGDSAAYFCASSPRTSGRRPDTQYFGPGTRLTVL.

This chain joins TRBV7-9 and TRBJ2-3; maybe TRBD1 (6 bases). The CDR3 runs to 15 residues. Germline V gene sequence: CDR1 SEHNR, CDR2 FQNEAQ (reference sequence). The ends were cut back, 5 bases at V and 1 base at J, with 13 bases in the middle. For the CDR3, the DNA is TGTGCCAGCAGCACACCAGGGGCCGGCACAGATACGCAGTATTTT. Its protein is CASSTPGAGTDTQYF.

This chain connects TRBV20-1 to TRBJ1-1; D uncertain. Germline CDR1 is DFQATT and CDR2 is SNEGSKA (reference sequence). This CDR3 has 11 amino acids. Between the trimmed V and J ends, which lost 3 bases and 1 base, there was a span of 3 bases. CDR3 region: CSASRNTEAFF. CDR3 coding DNA: TGCAGTGCTAGCAGGAACACTGAAGCTTTCTTT.

The rearrangement joins TRBV5-4 to TRBJ2-2; D ambiguous. The V end was cut by 0 bases, the J end by 4 bases, with 13 bases between. The V gene's germline CDR1 is SGHNT and CDR2 YYREEE (reference sequence). The CDR3 covers 16 residues. The CDR3 region is CASSLGPGVGTGELFF. In DNA, the CDR3 is TGTGCCAGCAGCTTGGGGCCTGGTGTTGGCACCGGGGAGCTGTTTTTT.

This sequence joins TRBV27 and TRBJ2-3; 8 bases agree with TRBD1. From germline, CDR1 is MNHEY and CDR2 SMNVEV (reference sequence). The CDR3 runs to 15 residues. V lost 5 bases to trimming and J lost 3 bases; unmatched junction nucleotides: 7. The CDR3 DNA follows: TGTGCCAGCAGTCCCGACAGGGGCCGTACAGATACGCAGTATTTT. This encodes CASSPDRGRTDTQYF.